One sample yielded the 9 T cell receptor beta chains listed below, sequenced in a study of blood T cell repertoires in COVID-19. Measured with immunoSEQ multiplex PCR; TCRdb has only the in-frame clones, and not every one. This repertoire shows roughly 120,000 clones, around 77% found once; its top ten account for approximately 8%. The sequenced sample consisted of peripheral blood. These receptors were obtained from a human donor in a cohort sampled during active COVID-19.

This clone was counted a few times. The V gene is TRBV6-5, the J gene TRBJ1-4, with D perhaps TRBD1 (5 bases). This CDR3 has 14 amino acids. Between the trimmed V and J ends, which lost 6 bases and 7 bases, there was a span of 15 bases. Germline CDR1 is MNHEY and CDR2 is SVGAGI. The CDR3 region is CASRNGGDGEKLFF. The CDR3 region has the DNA TGTGCCAGCAGGAATGGGGGGGATGGTGAAAAACTGTTTTTT.

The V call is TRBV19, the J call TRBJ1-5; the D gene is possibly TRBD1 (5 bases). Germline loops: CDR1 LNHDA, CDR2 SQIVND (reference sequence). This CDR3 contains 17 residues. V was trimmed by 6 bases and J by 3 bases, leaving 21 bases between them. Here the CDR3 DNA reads TGTGCCAGTAGGGCCGTTGGGGCCTCAACTTACAATCAGCCCCAGCATTTT. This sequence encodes CASRAVGASTYNQPQHF.

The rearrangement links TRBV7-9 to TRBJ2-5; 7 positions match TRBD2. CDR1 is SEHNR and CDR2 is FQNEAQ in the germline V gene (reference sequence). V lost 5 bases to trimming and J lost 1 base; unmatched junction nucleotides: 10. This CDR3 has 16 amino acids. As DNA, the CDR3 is TGTGCCAGCAGCCCTCGAAGCGGGGTAGGCCAAGAGACCCAGTACTTC. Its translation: CASSPRSGVGQETQYF.

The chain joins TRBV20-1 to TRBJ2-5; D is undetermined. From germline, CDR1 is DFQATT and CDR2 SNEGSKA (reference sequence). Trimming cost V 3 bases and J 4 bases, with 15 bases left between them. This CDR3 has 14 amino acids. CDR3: CSASGPVAIETQYF. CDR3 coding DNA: TGCAGTGCTAGTGGGCCAGTAGCAATAGAGACCCAGTACTTC.

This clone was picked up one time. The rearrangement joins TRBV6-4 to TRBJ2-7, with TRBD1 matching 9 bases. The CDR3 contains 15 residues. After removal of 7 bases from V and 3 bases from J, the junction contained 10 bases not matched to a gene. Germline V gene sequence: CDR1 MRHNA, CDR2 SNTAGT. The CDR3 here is CASMGGQGRNYEQYF. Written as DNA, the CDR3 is TGTGCCAGCATGGGGGGACAGGGAAGGAACTACGAGCAGTACTTC.

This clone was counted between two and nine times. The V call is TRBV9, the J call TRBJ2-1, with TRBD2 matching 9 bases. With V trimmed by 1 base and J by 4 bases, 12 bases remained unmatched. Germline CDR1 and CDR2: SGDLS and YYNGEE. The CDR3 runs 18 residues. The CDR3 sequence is CASSVTIFSGSVYNEQFF. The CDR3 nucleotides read TGTGCCAGCAGCGTAACCATATTTAGCGGGAGCGTGTACAATGAGCAGTTCTTC.

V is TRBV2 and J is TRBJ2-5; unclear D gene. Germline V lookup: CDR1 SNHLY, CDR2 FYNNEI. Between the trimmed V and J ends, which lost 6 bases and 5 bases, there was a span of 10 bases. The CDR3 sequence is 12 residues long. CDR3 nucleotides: TGTGCCAGCAGATTCTTGAGGGAGACCCAGTACTTC. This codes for CASRFLRETQYF.

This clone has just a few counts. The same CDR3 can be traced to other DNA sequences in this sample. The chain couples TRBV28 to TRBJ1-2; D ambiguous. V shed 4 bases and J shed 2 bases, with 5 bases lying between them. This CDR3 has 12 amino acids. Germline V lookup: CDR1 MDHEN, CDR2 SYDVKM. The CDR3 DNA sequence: TGTGCCAGCAGTTACGGGAACTATGGCTACACCTTC. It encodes CASSYGNYGYTF.

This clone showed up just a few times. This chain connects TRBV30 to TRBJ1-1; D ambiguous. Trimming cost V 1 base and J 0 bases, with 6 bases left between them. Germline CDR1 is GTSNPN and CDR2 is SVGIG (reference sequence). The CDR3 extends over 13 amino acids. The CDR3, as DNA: TGTGCCTGGAGTGCCAGAATGAACACTGAAGCTTTCTTT. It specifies CAWSARMNTEAFF.